This T cell receptor beta chain was documented in a study of blood T cell repertoires in COVID-19. Study-wide background: Both acute and convalescent COVID-19 samples were obtained from the United States, Italy and Spain.

The authors' processing: Amplifying reference gene primers gave estimates of nucleated cell counts. The table came from immunoSEQ multiplex PCR; TCRdb's copy has only in-frame clones and leaves some out. V and J calls plus clone size are reproduced from that table; the DNA served to infer D and trimming. The repertoire includes roughly 220,000 clones, 80% to 90% of them detected once, and 3% to 4% sits in the top ten. Self-reported history from a screening survey and questionnaire set each donor's cohort. This CDR3 contains 15 residues. V lost 3 bases to trimming and J lost 5 bases, with 14 bases between them. The V gene's germline CDR1 is MNHNS and CDR2 SASEGT.

This receptor was identified in a woman aged 35 to 49 with acute COVID-19. Material: PBMCs or T cells enriched from blood (not recorded which). V gene TRBV6-1 combines with J gene TRBJ1-3; a possible D gene is TRBD1 (5 bases). This chain's CDR3 is CASSDGAGVRNTIYF. DNA for the CDR3: TGTGCCAGCAGTGATGGGGCGGGAGTCAGAAACACCATATATTTT.